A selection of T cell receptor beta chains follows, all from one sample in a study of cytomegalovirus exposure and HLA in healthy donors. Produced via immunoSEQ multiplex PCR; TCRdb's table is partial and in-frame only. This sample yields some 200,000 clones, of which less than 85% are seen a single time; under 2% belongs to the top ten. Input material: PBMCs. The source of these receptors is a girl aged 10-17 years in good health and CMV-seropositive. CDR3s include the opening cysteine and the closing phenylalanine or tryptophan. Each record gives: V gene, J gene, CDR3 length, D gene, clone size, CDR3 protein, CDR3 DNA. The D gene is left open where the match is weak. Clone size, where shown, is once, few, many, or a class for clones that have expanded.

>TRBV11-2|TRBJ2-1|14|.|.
CASSSIRYYNEQFF
TGTGCCAGCAGCTCCATTCGGTATTACAATGAGCAGTTCTTC
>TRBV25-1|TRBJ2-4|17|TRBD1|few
CASSGDRTSLAKNIQYF
TGTGCCAGCAGTGGGGACAGGACCTCCCTAGCCAAAAACATTCAGTACTTC
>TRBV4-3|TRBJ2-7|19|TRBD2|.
CASSHITTSTSGGSYEQYF
TGCGCCAGCAGCCATATAACTACCTCGACTAGCGGGGGATCCTACGAGCAGTACTTC
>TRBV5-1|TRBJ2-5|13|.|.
CASSGGTDETQYF
TGCGCCAGCAGCGGCGGGACAGACGAGACCCAGTACTTC
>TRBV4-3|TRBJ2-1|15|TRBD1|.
CASSQDGQALNEQFF
TGCGCCAGCAGCCAAGACGGACAGGCCCTCAATGAGCAGTTCTTC
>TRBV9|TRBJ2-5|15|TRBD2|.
CASSVRGGEGETQYF
TGTGCCAGCAGCGTCAGAGGTGGGGAGGGAGAGACCCAGTACTTC
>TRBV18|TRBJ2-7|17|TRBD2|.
CASSPSNSLAGPYEQYF
TGTGCCAGCTCACCCTCCAACTCGCTAGCGGGGCCCTACGAGCAGTACTTC
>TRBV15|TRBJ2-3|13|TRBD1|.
CATSSPGTGTQYF
TGTGCCACCAGCAGTCCCGGGACAGGGACGCAGTATTTT
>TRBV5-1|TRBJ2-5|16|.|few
CASSSTPPGTQETQYF
TGCGCCAGCAGCTCCACACCCCCAGGGACTCAAGAGACCCAGTACTTC
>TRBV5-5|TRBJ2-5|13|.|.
CASSLPNLETQYF
TGTGCCAGCAGCCTCCCTAATTTGGAGACCCAGTACTTC
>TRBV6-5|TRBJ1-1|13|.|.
CASSQTGNTEAFF
TGTGCCAGCAGCCAAACAGGTAACACTGAAGCTTTCTTT
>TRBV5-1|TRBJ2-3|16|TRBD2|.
CASSQGPSGGADTQYF
TGCGCCAGCAGCCAGGGACCTAGCGGGGGTGCAGATACGCAGTATTTT